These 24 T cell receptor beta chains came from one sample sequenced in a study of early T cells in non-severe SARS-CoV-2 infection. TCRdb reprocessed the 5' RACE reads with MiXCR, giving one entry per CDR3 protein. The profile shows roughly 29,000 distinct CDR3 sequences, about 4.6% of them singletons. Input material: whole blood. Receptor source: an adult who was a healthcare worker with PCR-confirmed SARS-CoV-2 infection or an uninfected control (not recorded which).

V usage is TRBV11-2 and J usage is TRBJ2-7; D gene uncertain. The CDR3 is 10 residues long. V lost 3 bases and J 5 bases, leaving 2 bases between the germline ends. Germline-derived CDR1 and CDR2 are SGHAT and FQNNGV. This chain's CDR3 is CASSLDEQYF. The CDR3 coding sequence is TGTGCCAGCAGCTTGGACGAGCAGTACTTC.

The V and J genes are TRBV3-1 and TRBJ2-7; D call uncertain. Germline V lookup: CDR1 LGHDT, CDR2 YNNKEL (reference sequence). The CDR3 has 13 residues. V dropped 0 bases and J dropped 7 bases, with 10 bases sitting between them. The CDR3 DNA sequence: TGTGCCAGCAGCCAAGATTGGGCCCGAGAGCAGTACTTC. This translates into CASSQDWAREQYF.

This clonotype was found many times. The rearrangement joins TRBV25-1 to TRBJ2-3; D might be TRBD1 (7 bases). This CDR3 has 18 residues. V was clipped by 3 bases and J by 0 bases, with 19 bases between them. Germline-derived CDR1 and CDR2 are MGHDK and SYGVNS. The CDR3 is CASSDPRGGTESTDTQYF. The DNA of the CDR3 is TGTGCCAGCAGTGATCCCAGAGGGGGGACAGAGAGCACAGATACGCAGTATTTT. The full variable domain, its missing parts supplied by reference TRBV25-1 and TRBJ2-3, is EADIYQTPRYLVIGTGKKITLECSQTMGHDKMYWYQQDPGMELHLIHYSYGVNSTEKGDLSSESTVSRIRTEHFPLTLESARPSHTSQYLCASSDPRGGTESTDTQYFGPGTRLTVL.

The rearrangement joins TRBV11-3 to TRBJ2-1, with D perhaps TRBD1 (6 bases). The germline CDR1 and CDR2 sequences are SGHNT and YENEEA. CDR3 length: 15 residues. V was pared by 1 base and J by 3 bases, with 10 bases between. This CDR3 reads CASSLGQANYNEQFF. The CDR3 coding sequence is TGTGCCAGCAGCTTAGGACAGGCGAACTACAATGAGCAGTTCTTC.

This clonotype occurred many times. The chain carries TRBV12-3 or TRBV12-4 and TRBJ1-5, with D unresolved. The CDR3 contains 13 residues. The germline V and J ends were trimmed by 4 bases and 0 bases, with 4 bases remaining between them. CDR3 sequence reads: CASSYGSNQPQHF. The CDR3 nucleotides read TGTGCCAGCAGTTATGGTAGCAATCAGCCCCAGCATTTT.

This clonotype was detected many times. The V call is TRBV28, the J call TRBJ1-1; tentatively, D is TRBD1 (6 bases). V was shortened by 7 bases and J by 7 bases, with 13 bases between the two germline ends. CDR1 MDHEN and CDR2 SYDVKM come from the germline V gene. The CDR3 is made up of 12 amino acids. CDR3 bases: TGTGCCAGCATTATTAGGGGGTTTGAAGCTTTCTTT. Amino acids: CASIIRGFEAFF.

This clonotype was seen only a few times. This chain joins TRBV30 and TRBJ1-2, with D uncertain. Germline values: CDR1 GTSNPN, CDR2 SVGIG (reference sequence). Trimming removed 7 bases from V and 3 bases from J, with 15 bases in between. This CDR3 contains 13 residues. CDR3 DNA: TGTGCCTTGAAAGGGAAGTTGTACTATGGCTACACCTTC. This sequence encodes CALKGKLYYGYTF.

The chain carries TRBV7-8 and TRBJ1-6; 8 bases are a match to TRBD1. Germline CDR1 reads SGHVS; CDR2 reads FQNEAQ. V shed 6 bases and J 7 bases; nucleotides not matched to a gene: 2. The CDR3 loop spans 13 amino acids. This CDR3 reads CASSQGANSPLHF. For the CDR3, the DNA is TGTGCCAGCAGTCAGGGGGCGAATTCACCCCTCCACTTT.

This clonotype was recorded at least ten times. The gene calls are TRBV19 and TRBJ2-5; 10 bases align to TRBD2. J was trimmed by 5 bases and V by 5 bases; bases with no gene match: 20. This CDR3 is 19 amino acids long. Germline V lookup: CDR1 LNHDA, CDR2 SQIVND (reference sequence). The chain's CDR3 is CASSPPRRASGSPEETQYF. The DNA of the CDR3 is TGTGCCAGTAGTCCTCCCAGGCGGGCTAGCGGGAGCCCCGAGGAGACCCAGTACTTC.

The CDR3 here is CSVDRSNTEAFF. In DNA form, the CDR3 reads TGCAGCGTTGACAGATCGAACACTGAAGCTTTCTTT. The V call is TRBV29-1, the J call TRBJ1-1; no clear D gene. Trimming left V 3 bases short and J 1 base short, with 6 bases between. This CDR3 contains 12 residues. Germline assignment: CDR1 SQVTM and CDR2 ANQGSEA.

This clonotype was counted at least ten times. For the CDR3, the DNA is TGTGCCAGCAGCTTAGGAGGGTATTTCAATCAGCCCCAGCATTTT. Its protein is CASSLGGYFNQPQHF. The V gene is TRBV7-2, the J gene TRBJ1-5; unclear D gene. Trimming pared 1 base from V and 3 bases from J, leaving 10 bases between. Germline V CDR1 and CDR2: SGHTA, FQGNSA. The CDR3 is made up of 15 amino acids. Using reference TRBV7-2 and TRBJ1-5 for the parts outside the CDR3, the full variable domain is GAGVSQSPSNKVTEKGKDVELRCDPISGHTALYWYRQSLGQGLEFLIYFQGNSAPDKSGLPSDRFSAERTGGSVSTLTIQRTQQEDSAVYLCASSLGGYFNQPQHFGDGTRLSIL.

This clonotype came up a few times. The CDR3 region is CASGGRNEKLFF. The CDR3 DNA is TGTGCCAGCGGAGGGAGAAATGAAAAACTGTTTTTT. This chain joins TRBV28 and TRBJ1-4; D remains ambiguous. Germline V gene lookup returns CDR1 MDHEN and CDR2 SYDVKM. With 8 bases removed from V and 5 bases from J, the gap between germline ends came to 9 bases. The CDR3 runs 12 residues.

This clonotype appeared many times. CDR3 residues: CASRRQGAYEQYF. CDR3 bases: TGTGCCAGCAGGAGACAGGGGGCCTACGAGCAGTACTTC. The chain couples TRBV2 to TRBJ2-7, with 9 bases fitting TRBD1. The CDR3 has 13 residues. Unmatched junction bases numbered 2, after V lost 6 bases and J lost 2 bases. The germline V gene has CDR1 SNHLY and CDR2 FYNNEI.

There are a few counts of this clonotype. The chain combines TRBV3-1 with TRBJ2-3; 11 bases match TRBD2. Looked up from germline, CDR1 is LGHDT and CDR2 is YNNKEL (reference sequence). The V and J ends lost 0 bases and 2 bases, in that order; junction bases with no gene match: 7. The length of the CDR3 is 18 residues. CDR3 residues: CASSQDIASGGFTDTQYF. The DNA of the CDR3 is TGTGCCAGCAGCCAAGATATTGCTAGCGGGGGGTTCACAGATACGCAGTATTTT.

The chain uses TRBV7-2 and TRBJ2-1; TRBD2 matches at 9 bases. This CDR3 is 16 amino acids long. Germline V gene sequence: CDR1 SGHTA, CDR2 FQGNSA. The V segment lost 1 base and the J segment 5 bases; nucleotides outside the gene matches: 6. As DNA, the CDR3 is TGTGCCAGCAGCTTAGATTCTCTAGCGGGGAACAATGAGCAGTTCTTC. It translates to CASSLDSLAGNNEQFF.

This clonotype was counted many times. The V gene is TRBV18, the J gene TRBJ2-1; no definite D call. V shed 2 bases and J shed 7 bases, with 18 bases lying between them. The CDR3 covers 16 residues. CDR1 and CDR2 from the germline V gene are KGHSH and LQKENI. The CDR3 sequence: CASSPGQSLPSNEQFF. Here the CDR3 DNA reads TGTGCCAGCTCACCAGGGCAGAGCCTCCCCTCAAATGAGCAGTTCTTC.

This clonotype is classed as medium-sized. The CDR3 DNA reads TGCGCCAGCAGCTCGGAACCCACAGGGCCCCAAGAGACCCAGTACTTC. Its protein is CASSSEPTGPQETQYF. The V call is TRBV5-1, the J call TRBJ2-5; perhaps TRBD1 as D (6 bases). The CDR3 runs to 16 residues. Trimming shortened V by 3 bases and J by 1 base, and 16 bases separated the two germline ends. CDR1 and CDR2 from the germline V gene are SGHRS and YFSETQ.

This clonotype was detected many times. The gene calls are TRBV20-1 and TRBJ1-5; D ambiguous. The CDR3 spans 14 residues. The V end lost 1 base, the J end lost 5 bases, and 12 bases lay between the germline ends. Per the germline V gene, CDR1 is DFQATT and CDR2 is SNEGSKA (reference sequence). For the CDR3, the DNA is TGCAGTGCTAGAGGGCCACGGGGAGATCAGCCCCAGCATTTT. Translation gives CSARGPRGDQPQHF.

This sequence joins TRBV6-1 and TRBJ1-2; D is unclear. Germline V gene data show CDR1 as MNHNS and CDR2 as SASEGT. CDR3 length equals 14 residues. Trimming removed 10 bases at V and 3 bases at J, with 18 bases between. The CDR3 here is CATFRPFQDYGYTF. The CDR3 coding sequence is TGTGCCACCTTTAGGCCCTTTCAGGACTATGGCTACACCTTC.

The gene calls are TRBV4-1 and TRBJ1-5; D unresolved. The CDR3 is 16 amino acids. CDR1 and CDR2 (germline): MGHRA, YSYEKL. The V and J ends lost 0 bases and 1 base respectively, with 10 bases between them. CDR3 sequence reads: CASSQDTAGSNQPQHF. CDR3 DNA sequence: TGCGCCAGCAGCCAAGATACGGCCGGAAGCAATCAGCCCCAGCATTTT.

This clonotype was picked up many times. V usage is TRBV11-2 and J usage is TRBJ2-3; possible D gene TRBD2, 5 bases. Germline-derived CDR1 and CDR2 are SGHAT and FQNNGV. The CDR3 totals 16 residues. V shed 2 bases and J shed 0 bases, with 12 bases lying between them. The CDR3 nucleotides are TGTGCCAGCAGCTTATTGGGAAGAGGGAGCACAGATACGCAGTATTTT. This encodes CASSLLGRGSTDTQYF.

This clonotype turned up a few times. CDR3 nucleotide sequence: TGTGCCAGCAGTCCTTCTCGGGAGTGGGAGCAGTACTTC. Its translation is CASSPSREWEQYF. This chain links TRBV6-5 with TRBJ2-7, with D possibly TRBD2 on 6 matching bases. Per germline, CDR1 MNHEY and CDR2 SVGAGI. CDR3 size: 13 residues. Trimming took 5 bases from V and 7 from J, leaving 15 bases between them.

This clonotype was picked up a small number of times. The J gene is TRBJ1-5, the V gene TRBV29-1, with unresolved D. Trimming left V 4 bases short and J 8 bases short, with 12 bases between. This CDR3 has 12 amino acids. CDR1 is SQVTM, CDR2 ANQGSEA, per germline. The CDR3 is CSVGGSGEPQHF. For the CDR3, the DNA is TGCAGCGTTGGTGGTAGCGGGGAGCCCCAGCATTTT.

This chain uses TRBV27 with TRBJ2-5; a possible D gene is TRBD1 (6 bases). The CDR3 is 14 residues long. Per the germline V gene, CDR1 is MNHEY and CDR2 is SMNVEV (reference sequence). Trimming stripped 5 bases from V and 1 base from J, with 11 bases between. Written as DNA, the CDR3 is TGTGCCAGCAGTCCGAGGACAGTCCAAGAGACCCAGTACTTC. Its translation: CASSPRTVQETQYF.